These T cell receptor beta chains were read from a single sample in a study of vaccination effects on CD4 cells after COVID-19. The assay was immunoSEQ multiplex PCR, and TCRdb's table has in-frame clones only and misses some. The sample yields under 75,000 clones, 80% seen once. Antigens of these TCRs are unknown. This specimen was CD4+ T cells from PBMCs cultured with SARS-CoV-2 spike peptides, taken before COVID-19 vaccination. The receptor source for this set is a human donor who received a COVID-19 vaccine. Each CDR3 is given with its conserved first and last residue. A D gene is named only where the DNA matches it firmly. The listing skips clone size in some rows; elsewhere it reads once, few, many or a size class.

size: few
J: TRBJ2-3
V: TRBV19
D: TRBD2
length: 14
DNA: TGTGCCAGTAATGCGGGGGGGCATTTAGATACGCAGTATTTT
CDR3: CASNAGGHLDTQYF

size: -
J: TRBJ1-2
V: TRBV6-5
D: -
length: 13
DNA: TGTGCCAGCAGACCAGGGGCTAACTATGGCTACACCTTC
CDR3: CASRPGANYGYTF

size: -
J: TRBJ1-2
V: TRBV15
D: -
length: 13
DNA: TGTGCCACCAGCAGAGATGGAGGGGATGGCTACACCTTC
CDR3: CATSRDGGDGYTF

size: once
J: TRBJ1-2
V: TRBV12-3/TRBV12-4
D: -
length: 13
DNA: TGTGCCAGCACCCTCATAGGGGTTTATGGCTACACCTTC
CDR3: CASTLIGVYGYTF

size: -
J: TRBJ2-3
V: TRBV19
D: -
length: 14
DNA: TGTGCCAGTAGTCTACAGGGCGTTCCAGATACGCAGTATTTT
CDR3: CASSLQGVPDTQYF

size: -
J: TRBJ2-6
V: TRBV30
D: TRBD2
length: 19
DNA: TGTGCCTGGAGTGTACGGCTAGCGGGGGACCCCTCTGGGGCCAACGTCCTGACTTTC
CDR3: CAWSVRLAGDPSGANVLTF

size: few
J: TRBJ1-1
V: TRBV6-6
D: -
length: 14
DNA: TGTGCCAGCAGTTACTGGGGGATGAACACTGAAGCTTTCTTT
CDR3: CASSYWGMNTEAFF

size: -
J: TRBJ1-5
V: TRBV6-5
D: TRBD1
length: 14
DNA: TGTGCCAGCAGGAGCGACAGGGGCAATCAGCCCCAGCATTTT
CDR3: CASRSDRGNQPQHF

size: -
J: TRBJ2-5
V: TRBV9
D: -
length: 14
DNA: TGTGCCAGCAGCGCGATGGACTACCAAGAGACCCAGTACTTC
CDR3: CASSAMDYQETQYF

size: -
J: TRBJ1-1
V: TRBV7-9
D: -
length: 15
DNA: TGTGCCAGCACCACCGCGGGAGGAGGGGCCACTGAAGCTTTCTTT
CDR3: CASTTAGGGATEAFF

size: -
J: TRBJ1-5
V: TRBV19
D: -
length: 14
DNA: TGTGCCAGTAGTATCGGGCAACTCAATCAGCCCCAGCATTTT
CDR3: CASSIGQLNQPQHF

size: -
J: TRBJ2-5
V: TRBV7-9
D: -
length: 15
DNA: TGTGCCAGCAGCTTAGTCCCCGGGGGCCGGGAGACCCAGTACTTC
CDR3: CASSLVPGGRETQYF

size: -
J: TRBJ2-5
V: TRBV24-1
D: TRBD1
length: 17
DNA: TGTGCCACCAGTGATTTGCGGGACAGGGGGGGACAAGAGACCCAGTACTTC
CDR3: CATSDLRDRGGQETQYF

size: few
J: TRBJ1-2
V: TRBV12-3/TRBV12-4
D: -
length: 13
DNA: TGTGCCAGCAGTTTAAAGGGGTCCTATGGCTACACCTTC
CDR3: CASSLKGSYGYTF

size: -
J: TRBJ1-6
V: TRBV5-8
D: -
length: 15
DNA: TGTGCCAGCAGCCTGCGGCGGGGCAGGGACTCACCCCTCCACTTT
CDR3: CASSLRRGRDSPLHF

size: -
J: TRBJ1-1
V: TRBV3-1/TRBV3-2
D: -
length: 13
DNA: TGTGCCAGCAGCCTCGGGCTAAACACTGAAGCTTTCTTT
CDR3: CASSLGLNTEAFF

size: -
J: TRBJ2-5
V: TRBV6-5
D: TRBD1
length: 13
DNA: TGTGCCAGCAGCCGGGACAGGGCAGAGACCCAGTACTTC
CDR3: CASSRDRAETQYF

size: once
J: TRBJ2-3
V: TRBV6-5
D: -
length: 14
DNA: TGTGCCAGCAGATTGCAGGGTAGCACAGATACGCAGTATTTT
CDR3: CASRLQGSTDTQYF

size: -
J: TRBJ2-1
V: TRBV24-1
D: TRBD2
length: 16
DNA: TGTGCCACCAGTGATTTGAGAGCGGGGGTCTACAATGAGCAGTTCTTC
CDR3: CATSDLRAGVYNEQFF

size: -
J: TRBJ2-1
V: TRBV6-5
D: TRBD1
length: 14
DNA: TGTGCCAGCAGGACAGGGGCGACCTACAATGAGCAGTTCTTC
CDR3: CASRTGATYNEQFF

size: few
J: TRBJ1-2
V: TRBV18
D: -
length: 13
DNA: TGTGCCAGCTCACCTCTCCAAACGGAAGGCTACACCTTC
CDR3: CASSPLQTEGYTF

size: few
J: TRBJ2-1
V: TRBV7-9
D: -
length: 16
DNA: TGTGCCAGCAGCCCCCTGGGGATGAGCTCCTACAATGAGCAGTTCTTC
CDR3: CASSPLGMSSYNEQFF

size: -
J: TRBJ2-1
V: TRBV11-3
D: TRBD2
length: 14
DNA: TGTGCCAGCAGCCCCGGGGGGAGCTTTCGTGAGCAGTTCTTC
CDR3: CASSPGGSFREQFF

size: -
J: TRBJ2-1
V: TRBV11-2
D: -
length: 14
DNA: TGTGCCAGCAGCTTAGTCCGTACCTACAATGAGCAGTTCTTC
CDR3: CASSLVRTYNEQFF

size: -
J: TRBJ1-2
V: TRBV12-5
D: TRBD1
length: 16
DNA: TGTGCTAGTGGTTTGGCCCAAGGACAGGGGGGCTATGGCTACACCTTC
CDR3: CASGLAQGQGGYGYTF

size: -
J: TRBJ1-1
V: TRBV12-5
D: TRBD1
length: 17
DNA: TGTGCTAGTGGTTTAGGTCAGGGGGCGCGAGGAGGGACTGAAGCTTTCTTT
CDR3: CASGLGQGARGGTEAFF

size: -
J: TRBJ1-3
V: TRBV4-1
D: -
length: 14
DNA: TGCGCCAGCAGTCCATCAGGGGTTGGAAACACCATATATTTT
CDR3: CASSPSGVGNTIYF

size: once
J: TRBJ2-1
V: TRBV6-2/TRBV6-3
D: -
length: 15
DNA: TGTGCCAGCAGTTATCCGGGGGTTTCCTACAATGAGCAGTTCTTC
CDR3: CASSYPGVSYNEQFF

size: -
J: TRBJ2-4
V: TRBV5-1
D: -
length: 13
DNA: TGCGCCAGCAGCTTAAACTGGAAAAACATTCAGTACTTC
CDR3: CASSLNWKNIQYF

size: -
J: TRBJ2-1
V: TRBV9
D: -
length: 14
DNA: TGTGCCAGCAGCGAGTCCTCACAGGGCCATGAGCAGTTCTTC
CDR3: CASSESSQGHEQFF

size: few
J: TRBJ1-4
V: TRBV2
D: -
length: 14
DNA: TGTGCCAGCAGTGAAGGGTTGGGTGACGAAAAACTGTTTTTT
CDR3: CASSEGLGDEKLFF

size: few
J: TRBJ1-2
V: TRBV5-5
D: -
length: 19
DNA: TGTGCCAGCAGCTTGGCTCCCAACCTTCAGGGGTTTCCGAACTATGGCTACACCTTC
CDR3: CASSLAPNLQGFPNYGYTF

size: -
J: TRBJ2-1
V: TRBV6-2/TRBV6-3
D: -
length: 18
DNA: TGTGCCAGCAGTCCGAAACTCCGGGACACCTTCTCCTACAATGAGCAGTTCTTC
CDR3: CASSPKLRDTFSYNEQFF

size: -
J: TRBJ1-5
V: TRBV7-2
D: -
length: 16
DNA: TGTGCCAGCAGCTTGGGCGTGGGAGGGGGCAATCAGCCCCAGCATTTT
CDR3: CASSLGVGGGNQPQHF

size: -
J: TRBJ1-5
V: TRBV2
D: -
length: 14
DNA: TGTGCCAGCAGGGAAACAGTTAGCAATCAGCCCCAGCATTTT
CDR3: CASRETVSNQPQHF

size: -
J: TRBJ1-1
V: TRBV5-1
D: -
length: 13
DNA: TGCGCCAGCAGCTTGGAATCGAACACTGAAGCTTTCTTT
CDR3: CASSLESNTEAFF

size: -
J: TRBJ2-5
V: TRBV5-1
D: TRBD1
length: 14
DNA: TGCGCCAGCAGCGACTCGACAGGGAAAGAGACCCAGTACTTC
CDR3: CASSDSTGKETQYF

size: -
J: TRBJ2-1
V: TRBV6-5
D: TRBD2
length: 15
DNA: TGTGCCAGCAGTTACGTCCGCGGGGGGGCCAATGAGCAGTTCTTC
CDR3: CASSYVRGGANEQFF

size: -
J: TRBJ2-5
V: TRBV3-1/TRBV3-2
D: TRBD2
length: 17
DNA: TGTGCCAGCAGCCAAGATTGGCGGGGGGGCAGGGGAGAGACCCAGTACTTC
CDR3: CASSQDWRGGRGETQYF

size: few
J: TRBJ2-2
V: TRBV25-1
D: TRBD2
length: 17
DNA: TGTGCCAGCAGTGAATATCCTAGCGGGGCAGGAACCGGGGAGCTGTTTTTT
CDR3: CASSEYPSGAGTGELFF

size: -
J: TRBJ1-2
V: TRBV20-1
D: TRBD1
length: 14
DNA: TGCAGTGCTAGTTTGGGACAGCGCGATTATGGCTACACCTTC
CDR3: CSASLGQRDYGYTF

size: -
J: TRBJ2-5
V: TRBV6-5
D: -
length: 15
DNA: TGTGCCAGCAGTTATAGGTCCGGAGCTAAAGAGACCCAGTACTTC
CDR3: CASSYRSGAKETQYF

size: -
J: TRBJ2-6
V: TRBV5-8
D: -
length: 15
DNA: TGTGCCAGCAGCTTGGTACCCTCTGGGGCCAACGTCCTGACTTTC
CDR3: CASSLVPSGANVLTF

size: -
J: TRBJ1-1
V: TRBV24-1
D: -
length: 15
DNA: TGTGCCACCAGTGACCGCACAGGGCCGAACACTGAAGCTTTCTTT
CDR3: CATSDRTGPNTEAFF

size: few
J: TRBJ2-3
V: TRBV10-1
D: -
length: 11
DNA: TGCGCCAGCGGTCGCACAGATACGCAGTATTTT
CDR3: CASGRTDTQYF

size: -
J: TRBJ1-2
V: TRBV24-1
D: TRBD1
length: 15
DNA: TGTGCCACCAGTGACCCGGGACAGGGGGGATCTGGCTACACCTTC
CDR3: CATSDPGQGGSGYTF

size: -
J: TRBJ1-4
V: TRBV7-9
D: TRBD1
length: 14
DNA: TGTGCCAGCAGCCCGGGGACAGGGGGAGAAAAACTGTTTTTT
CDR3: CASSPGTGGEKLFF

size: -
J: TRBJ2-5
V: TRBV4-3
D: -
length: 14
DNA: TGCGCCAGCAGCCAAGAACAGGGCCCAGAGACCCAGTACTTC
CDR3: CASSQEQGPETQYF

size: -
J: TRBJ1-2
V: TRBV27
D: -
length: 14
DNA: TGTGCCAGCAGCCCTTGGACGGGAAACTATGGCTACACCTTC
CDR3: CASSPWTGNYGYTF

size: -
J: TRBJ2-3
V: TRBV10-3
D: -
length: 12
DNA: TGTGCCATCAGTGATACCACAGATACGCAGTATTTT
CDR3: CAISDTTDTQYF

size: -
J: TRBJ1-5
V: TRBV27
D: -
length: 13
DNA: TGTGCCAGCAGTATCCAGGGGATACATCCCCAGCATTTT
CDR3: CASSIQGIHPQHF